One and the same sample provided the 5 T cell receptor beta chains below, sequenced in a study of CD8+ T cells in alopecia areata. Extracted RNA was reverse transcribed, and the resulting cDNA served as sequencing template. The table came from immunoSEQ multiplex PCR; TCRdb's copy has only in-frame clones and leaves some out. The sample has about 160,000 clones; around 87% are singletons. This specimen consisted of CD8+ T cells sorted from blood, obtained at week 0. These receptors came from a human donor with alopecia areata.

The genes are TRBV7-8 and TRBJ2-4; tentative D call: TRBD1 (6 bases). V was clipped by 1 base and J by 0 bases, with 13 bases between them. Germline CDR1 reads SGHVS; CDR2 reads FQNEAQ. This CDR3 comprises 17 residues. CDR3 residues: CASSLGTDFIAKNIQYF. The DNA of the CDR3 is TGTGCCAGCAGCTTAGGGACAGACTTCATAGCCAAAAACATTCAGTACTTC.

The chain employs TRBV19 and TRBJ1-2, with D perhaps TRBD1 (6 bases). V was shortened by 6 bases and J by 5 bases, with 16 bases between the two germline ends. The CDR3 runs to 14 residues. Germline CDR1 LNHDA, CDR2 SQIVND (reference sequence). CDR3 coding DNA: TGTGCCAGTAGCATCATGACAAGGGGGTATGGCTACACCTTC. The encoded protein is CASSIMTRGYGYTF.

This clone was seen only a few times. Germline and junction disagree at one end, which may indicate a read error. CDR3 DNA sequence: TGTGCCAGCGGTGAGGACGGTGAGCAGTTCTTC. It specifies CASGEDGEQFF. The chain joins TRBV6-1 to TRBJ2-1; D unresolved. CDR1 and CDR2 (germline): MNHNS, SASEGT. This CDR3 has 11 amino acids.

The V gene is TRBV25-1, the J gene TRBJ2-5; 8 bases are a match to TRBD1. This CDR3 spans 14 amino acids. The V and J ends lost 4 bases and 5 bases, in that order; junction bases with no gene match: 6. Germline V gives CDR1 MGHDK, CDR2 SYGVNS. CDR3 loop: CASSVPGGAETQYF. CDR3 nucleotides: TGTGCCAGCAGTGTACCAGGGGGCGCGGAGACCCAGTACTTC.

The chain couples TRBV7-2 to TRBJ2-3, with TRBD2 identical over 12 bases. This CDR3 comprises 16 residues. Germline V gene data show CDR1 as SGHTA and CDR2 as FQGNSA. V dropped 2 bases and J dropped 0; count of bases not matched to a gene: 0. The DNA of the CDR3 is TGTGCCAGCAGCTTACTAGCGGGGGGGAGCACAGATACGCAGTATTTT. Its protein is CASSLLAGGSTDTQYF.